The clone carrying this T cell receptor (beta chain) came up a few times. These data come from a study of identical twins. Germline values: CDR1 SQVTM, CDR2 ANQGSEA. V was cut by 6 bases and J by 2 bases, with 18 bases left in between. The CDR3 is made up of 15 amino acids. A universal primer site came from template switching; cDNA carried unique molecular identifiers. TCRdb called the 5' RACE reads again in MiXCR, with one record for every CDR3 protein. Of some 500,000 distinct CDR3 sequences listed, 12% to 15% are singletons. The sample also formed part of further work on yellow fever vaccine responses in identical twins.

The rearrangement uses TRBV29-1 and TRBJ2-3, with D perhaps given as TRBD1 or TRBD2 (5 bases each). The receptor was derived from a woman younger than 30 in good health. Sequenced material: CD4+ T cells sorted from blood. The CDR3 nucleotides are TGCAGCGTCGTGGGTGGGGGACGGTACACAGATACGCAGTATTTT. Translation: CSVVGGGRYTDTQYF.